Each of the 8 T cell receptor beta chains below was sequenced from the same sample in a study of shared clonotypes between healthy human individuals. The table came from immunoSEQ multiplex PCR; TCRdb's copy has only in-frame clones and leaves some out. The sample consists of 1.6 million or so clones, around 98.5% of them appearing once. What was sequenced was naive CD4+ T cells sorted from blood. Subset defined: CD45RA+ positively selected. These receptors originate from a man aged 25-40 years in good health.

This chain connects TRBV7-3 to TRBJ2-7, with TRBD1 matching 7 bases. The CDR3 extends over 16 amino acids. Germline V gene lookup returns CDR1 SGHTA and CDR2 FQGTGA. The V gene end was trimmed by 5 bases and the J gene end by 4 bases; junction bases not matched to a gene: 14. CDR3 loop: CASSPMDRTLEYEQYF. The CDR3, as DNA: TGTGCCAGCAGCCCGATGGACAGGACCCTGGAGTACGAGCAGTACTTC.

The chain has TRBV4-3 and TRBJ2-3; weak D call: TRBD1 (6 bases). The CDR3 runs 15 residues. V was trimmed by 4 bases and J by 4 bases, leaving 15 bases between them. Germline loops: CDR1 LGHNA, CDR2 YSLEER. DNA of the CDR3: TGCGCCAGCAGCCGCCTCCCTGAGGGGGCAGATACGCAGTATTTT. Translation gives CASSRLPEGADTQYF.

The chain couples TRBV19 to TRBJ1-5; 7 positions agree with TRBD1. The CDR3 extends over 14 amino acids. CDR1 and CDR2 (germline): LNHDA, SQIVND (reference sequence). The V gene end was trimmed by 4 bases and the J gene end by 7 bases; junction bases not matched to a gene: 7. CDR3 coding DNA: TGTGCCAGTAGTAGCATTGACAGGGCCCAGCCCCAGCATTTT. Amino acid sequence: CASSSIDRAQPQHF.

V is TRBV28 and J is TRBJ2-7; 8 nucleotides agree with TRBD2. The CDR3 is 16 amino acids. Germline CDR1 MDHEN, CDR2 SYDVKM. Trimming at V came to 8 bases and at J to 3 bases, leaving 15 bases not matched to a gene. The CDR3 DNA reads TGTGCCAGCTCACTGGGGGCGGGACTAGGGAACTACGAGCAGTACTTC. This encodes CASSLGAGLGNYEQYF. Drawing the rest from reference TRBV28 and TRBJ2-7, the complete variable domain is DVKVTQSSRYLVKRTGEKVFLECVQDMDHENMFWYRQDPGLGLRLIYFSYDVKMKEKGDIPEGYSVSREKKERFSLILESASTNQTSMYLCASSLGAGLGNYEQYFGPGTRLTVT.

The chain uses TRBV9 and TRBJ2-1; 9 positions agree with TRBD1. The V gene end was trimmed by 2 bases and the J gene end by 5 bases; junction bases not matched to a gene: 2. Germline-derived CDR1 and CDR2 are SGDLS and YYNGEE. CDR3 length equals 14 residues. The CDR3 is CASSVGQGNNEQFF. CDR3 sequence (DNA): TGTGCCAGCAGCGTGGGACAGGGAAACAATGAGCAGTTCTTC.

The CDR3 bases are TGTGCCAGCAGCTTGGCGTCCCAGCCCCAGCATTTT. Translating it yields CASSLASQPQHF. V and J are TRBV5-6 and TRBJ1-5; no definite D call. The CDR3 runs 12 residues. The V gene's germline CDR1 is SGHDT and CDR2 YYEEEE. Trimming left V 0 bases short and J 7 bases short, with 5 bases between.

V gene TRBV2 combines with J gene TRBJ1-2; D unclear. With 7 bases removed from V and 8 bases from J, the gap between germline ends came to 14 bases. This CDR3 comprises 12 residues. Per germline, CDR1 SNHLY and CDR2 FYNNEI. The CDR3 sequence is CASKVIVEGYTF. CDR3 bases: TGTGCCAGCAAGGTTATCGTTGAGGGCTACACCTTC.

This sequence joins TRBV5-1 and TRBJ2-5; TRBD1 aligns across 7 bases. This CDR3 has 15 amino acids. Germline CDR1 reads SGHRS; CDR2 reads YFSETQ. V trimming: 6 bases; J trimming: 4 bases; junction bases outside the gene matches: 12. The CDR3 sequence is CASTEGATAGETQYF. CDR3 sequence (DNA): TGCGCCAGCACTGAGGGGGCTACGGCTGGAGAGACCCAGTACTTC.